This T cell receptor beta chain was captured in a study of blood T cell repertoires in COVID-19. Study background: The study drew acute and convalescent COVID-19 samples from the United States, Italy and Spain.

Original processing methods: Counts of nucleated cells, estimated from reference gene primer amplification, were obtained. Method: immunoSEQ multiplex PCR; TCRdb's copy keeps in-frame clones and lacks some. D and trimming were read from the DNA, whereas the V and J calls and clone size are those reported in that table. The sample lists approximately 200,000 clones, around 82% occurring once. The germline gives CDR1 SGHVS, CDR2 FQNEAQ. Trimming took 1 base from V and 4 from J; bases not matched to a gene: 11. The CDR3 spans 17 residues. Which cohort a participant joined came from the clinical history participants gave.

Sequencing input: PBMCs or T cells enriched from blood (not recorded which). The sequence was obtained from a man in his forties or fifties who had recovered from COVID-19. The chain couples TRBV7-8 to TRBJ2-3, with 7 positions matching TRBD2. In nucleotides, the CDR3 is TGTGCCAGCAGCTTAGAACGGGCGGGGGTCGGTGCAGATACGCAGTATTTT. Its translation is CASSLERAGVGADTQYF.